This T cell receptor beta chain is from a study of T-cell reconstitution after alpha-beta-depleted transplantation in children. This clonotype appeared a few times. Library preparation (for TCRbeta) was performed with unique molecular identifiers. Each CDR3 protein is one row after TCRdb ran MiXCR on the PCR reads. The data contain a few hundred thousand distinct CDR3 sequences, around 16% of them seen just once; the ten biggest clones take up 3.3%. The CDR3 is 16 amino acids. The V end lost 4 bases, the J end lost 1 base, and 15 bases lay between the germline ends. The germline V gene has CDR1 SGHRS and CDR2 YFSETQ.

The rearrangement links TRBV5-1 to TRBJ2-1; D uncertain. This clonotype was obtained from a human donor who donated a stem cell graft to a child with acute lymphoblastic leukemia. Source: PBMCs from the stem cell graft donor, taken from the stem cell graft. The CDR3 sequence: CASSEAIGISYNEQFF. The DNA for the CDR3 is TGCGCCAGCAGCGAAGCCATAGGGATATCCTACAATGAGCAGTTCTTC.